The source of this TCR beta chain is a study of T cell repertoires in cytomegalovirus infection. Study overall: The authors relied on CMV epitopes, both recently identified HLA-C-restricted and well-studied HLA-B-restricted.

TCRdb fed the reads into MiXCR, producing one record per CDR3 protein. The table has 45,000 to 55,000 distinct CDR3 sequences, around 18% seen once. This clonotype showed up many times. Antigen: not known. CDR3 size: 21 residues. The ends lost 0 bases at V and 0 bases at J; junction bases unmatched: 15. CDR1 is LGHNA, CDR2 YSLEER, per germline. Here the sequenced sample was CD8+ T cells from cultured PBMCs, taken from culture after CMV antigen stimulation. This chain connects TRBV4-3 to TRBJ2-1; 9 bases map to TRBD2. The origin of this receptor is a human donor in good health (CMV status not recorded). Some clones in this sample may be carry-over from other donors' samples. CDR3 loop: CASSQDLPSGILSSSYNEQFF. CDR3 in DNA: TGCGCCAGCAGCCAAGATCTTCCTAGCGGGATTCTCTCCAGCTCCTACAATGAGCAGTTCTTC.